These T cell receptor beta chains were read from a single sample in a study of T cell responses to AZD1222 COVID-19 vaccine. The method was immunoSEQ multiplex PCR; TCRdb's version includes in-frame clones alone and lacks a portion of them. The table lists 120,000 or so clones, 88% of them singletons, with under 7% in the top ten. Sequencing was performed on peripheral blood, taken on day 0 of AZD1222 vaccination. Receptor source: an adult in good health. Both conserved end residues are part of each CDR3. D genes are given only for firm matches. Size values are once, few and many counts, or a class for expanded clones, and some rows have none.

D	V	J	size	CDR3	DNA
.	TRBV2	TRBJ1-1	.	CASSDRFEAFF	TGTGCCAGCAGTGACAGGTTTGAAGCTTTCTTT
.	TRBV2	TRBJ1-5	.	CASSEALRRNQPQHF	TGTGCCAGCAGTGAAGCGCTTAGGCGTAATCAGCCCCAGCATTTT
.	TRBV5-1	TRBJ2-7	.	CASSLADSSYEQYF	TGCGCCAGCAGCTTGGCGGACAGCTCCTACGAGCAGTACTTC
TRBD1	TRBV11-2	TRBJ2-1	.	CASSPDRAYNEQFF	TGTGCCAGCAGCCCGGACAGGGCGTACAATGAGCAGTTCTTC
.	TRBV5-5	TRBJ2-7	.	CASSPPDRQMDEQYF	TGTGCCAGCAGCCCGCCCGACAGGCAGATGGACGAGCAGTACTTC
TRBD1	TRBV5-1	TRBJ1-4	once	CASSQQGVNEKLFF	TGCGCCAGCAGCCAACAGGGGGTTAATGAAAAACTGTTTTTT
.	TRBV5-1	TRBJ2-2	.	CASSSIRGSGELFF	TGCGCCAGCAGCTCTATTAGGGGTTCCGGGGAGCTGTTTTTT
TRBD1	TRBV18	TRBJ2-5	.	CASSPRTGQGETQYF	TGTGCCAGCTCACCAAGGACAGGGCAAGGGGAGACCCAGTACTTC
.	TRBV27	TRBJ1-3	.	CASRQQGAGNTIYF	TGTGCCAGCCGTCAACAGGGCGCTGGAAACACCATATATTTT
TRBD2	TRBV7-3	TRBJ2-3	.	CASSLGGGAKDTQYF	TGTGCCAGCAGCTTAGGCGGGGGGGCTAAAGATACGCAGTATTTT
.	TRBV7-8	TRBJ1-1	.	CASVSLGRNTEAFF	TGTGCCAGCGTATCCCTGGGGAGGAACACTGAAGCTTTCTTT
.	TRBV5-4	TRBJ1-2	.	CASSQGSGYTNYGYTF	TGTGCCAGCAGCCAAGGTTCAGGGTATACTAACTATGGCTACACCTTC
.	TRBV5-1	TRBJ1-4	.	CASSAFQGEEALFF	TGCGCCAGCAGCGCCTTCCAGGGAGAAGAAGCACTGTTTTTT
.	TRBV5-6	TRBJ1-2	.	CASRRGQYYGYTF	TGTGCCAGCAGACGTGGACAGTACTATGGCTACACCTTC
.	TRBV21-1	TRBJ1-5	.	CASSLISQGGDSNQPQHF	TGTGCCAGCAGCCTCATCTCCCAGGGGGGGGATAGCAATCAGCCCCAGCATTTT
.	TRBV5-1	TRBJ2-2	.	CASSLEYTGELFF	TGCGCCAGCAGCCTTGAGTACACCGGGGAGCTGTTTTTT
.	TRBV25-1	TRBJ2-1	once	CASSEYDRQFF	TGTGCCAGCAGTGAATACGACAGGCAGTTCTTC
TRBD2	TRBV28	TRBJ2-1	few	CASSFLSSLLAGYNEQFF	TGTGCCAGCAGTTTTCTTTCCTCTTTGCTAGCGGGGTACAATGAGCAGTTCTTC
TRBD2	TRBV29-1	TRBJ2-3	.	CSVIPRAGGRNTQYF	TGCAGCGTGATCCCCCGGGCGGGGGGGCGGAATACGCAGTATTTT
TRBD1	TRBV19	TRBJ2-2	.	CASRQGAVYTGELFF	TGTGCCAGTAGGCAGGGGGCTGTGTACACCGGGGAGCTGTTTTTT
TRBD1	TRBV5-1	TRBJ2-5	.	CASSGQDRSQETQYF	TGCGCCAGCAGCGGTCAGGACAGGTCACAAGAGACCCAGTACTTC
TRBD1	TRBV3-1/TRBV3-2	TRBJ2-7	.	CASSRRTGGKGIYEQYF	TGTGCCAGCAGCCGCCGGACAGGGGGCAAAGGGATCTACGAGCAGTACTTC
.	TRBV7-2	TRBJ1-5	.	CASSPRGGDPNQPQHF	TGTGCCAGCAGCCCCCGGGGAGGGGACCCCAATCAGCCCCAGCATTTT
TRBD1	TRBV5-4	TRBJ1-4	.	CASRRTGEGMSEKLFF	TGTGCCAGCAGGCGAACAGGGGAGGGTATGAGTGAAAAACTGTTTTTT
TRBD1	TRBV30	TRBJ2-5	once	CAWSQGAETQYF	TGTGCCTGGAGTCAGGGGGCGGAGACCCAGTACTTC
.	TRBV5-1	TRBJ2-7	.	CASSLQGRTYEQYF	TGCGCCAGCAGCTTACAGGGTCGAACCTACGAGCAGTACTTC
TRBD2	TRBV2	TRBJ2-7	once	CASSEQRGGSHEQYF	TGTGCCAGCAGTGAACAGCGGGGGGGGTCACACGAGCAGTACTTC
.	TRBV6-6	TRBJ1-1	.	CASSSETANTEAFF	TGTGCCAGCAGTTCCGAGACAGCGAACACTGAAGCTTTCTTT
.	TRBV18	TRBJ2-5	.	CASSRRGYETQYF	TGTGCCAGCTCCCGAAGGGGTTACGAGACCCAGTACTTC
TRBD1	TRBV3-1/TRBV3-2	TRBJ2-7	once	CASSQGQGPYEQYF	TGTGCCAGCAGCCAAGGACAGGGCCCCTACGAGCAGTACTTC
.	TRBV2	TRBJ2-7	.	CASSGQLEGEQYF	TGTGCCAGCAGTGGCCAGCTTGAAGGCGAGCAGTACTTC
.	TRBV11-3	TRBJ1-1	.	CASSSRTSGGNTEAFF	TGTGCCAGCAGCTCCCGGACGTCTGGGGGGAACACTGAAGCTTTCTTT
.	TRBV19	TRBJ1-5	.	CASSVRDSNQPQHF	TGTGCCAGTAGTGTCAGGGATAGCAATCAGCCCCAGCATTTT
.	TRBV11-3	TRBJ2-3	.	CASSLDPGADTQYF	TGTGCCAGCAGCTTAGATCCTGGTGCAGATACGCAGTATTTT
TRBD2	TRBV3-1/TRBV3-2	TRBJ2-7	.	CASSQGLAREQYF	TGTGCCAGCAGCCAAGGACTAGCCCGCGAGCAGTACTTC
.	TRBV5-1	TRBJ2-2	.	CASSLPPAGELFF	TGCGCCAGCAGCCTTCCTCCGGCCGGGGAGCTGTTTTTT
.	TRBV2	TRBJ1-2	.	CASSRTSPNYGYTF	TGTGCCAGCAGCAGGACCTCTCCTAACTATGGCTACACCTTC
.	TRBV6-1	TRBJ1-5	.	CASSEVGQPQHF	TGTGCCAGCAGTGAAGTAGGTCAGCCCCAGCATTTT
.	TRBV6-2/TRBV6-3	TRBJ2-5	.	CASSSWTNKGETQYF	TGTGCCAGCAGTTCTTGGACCAATAAGGGAGAGACCCAGTACTTC
.	TRBV5-4	TRBJ2-7	.	CASSLMGGDEQYF	TGTGCCAGCAGCTTGATGGGGGGCGACGAGCAGTACTTC
.	TRBV29-1	TRBJ1-1	.	CSVAMGLNTEAFF	TGCAGCGTTGCCATGGGATTGAACACTGAAGCTTTCTTT
.	TRBV27	TRBJ1-6	.	CASSSQEWVGSPLHF	TGTGCCAGCAGTTCGCAGGAGTGGGTAGGATCACCCCTCCACTTT
.	TRBV30	TRBJ1-3	few	CAWNGGRLSIHTGNTIYF	TGTGCCTGGAACGGAGGCAGACTAAGTATTCACACTGGAAACACCATATATTTT
.	TRBV5-1	TRBJ2-1	.	CASSWKGPSDGEQFF	TGCGCCAGCAGCTGGAAAGGTCCTTCCGACGGTGAGCAGTTCTTC
.	TRBV7-2	TRBJ1-2	once	CASSPYRREVGYTF	TGTGCCAGCAGCCCATATAGGAGGGAGGTTGGCTACACCTTC
.	TRBV7-9	TRBJ1-4	.	CASSFWTPATNEKLFF	TGTGCCAGCAGCTTTTGGACCCCCGCAACTAATGAAAAACTGTTTTTT
TRBD1	TRBV6-5	TRBJ1-1	.	CASSFLLRTGGTEAFF	TGTGCCAGCAGTTTCCTACTTAGAACAGGGGGCACTGAAGCTTTCTTT
.	TRBV28	TRBJ2-1	.	CASGVGAYNEQFF	TGTGCCAGTGGAGTCGGCGCCTACAATGAGCAGTTCTTC
TRBD1	TRBV27	TRBJ1-2	.	CASSKTGGNYGYTF	TGTGCCAGCAGTAAAACAGGGGGAAACTATGGCTACACCTTC
TRBD1	TRBV19	TRBJ1-5	.	CASSVTGEYQPQHF	TGTGCCAGTAGTGTGACAGGGGAGTATCAGCCCCAGCATTTT